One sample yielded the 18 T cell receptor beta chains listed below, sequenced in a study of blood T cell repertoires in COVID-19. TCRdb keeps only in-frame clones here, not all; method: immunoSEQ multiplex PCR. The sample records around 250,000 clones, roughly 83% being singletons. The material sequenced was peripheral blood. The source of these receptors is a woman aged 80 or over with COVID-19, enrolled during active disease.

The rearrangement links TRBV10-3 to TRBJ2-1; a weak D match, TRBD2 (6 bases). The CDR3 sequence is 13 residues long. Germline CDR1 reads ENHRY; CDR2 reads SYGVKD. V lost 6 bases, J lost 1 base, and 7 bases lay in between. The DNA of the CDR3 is TGTGCCATCAGCGGGGGATCCTACAATGAGCAGTTCTTC. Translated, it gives CAISGGSYNEQFF.

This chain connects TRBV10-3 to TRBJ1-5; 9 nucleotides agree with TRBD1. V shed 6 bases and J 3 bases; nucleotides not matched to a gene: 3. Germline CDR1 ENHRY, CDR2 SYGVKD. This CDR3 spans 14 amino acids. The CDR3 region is CAIRQGAANQPQHF. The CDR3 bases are TGTGCCATCAGACAGGGGGCCGCCAATCAGCCCCAGCATTTT.

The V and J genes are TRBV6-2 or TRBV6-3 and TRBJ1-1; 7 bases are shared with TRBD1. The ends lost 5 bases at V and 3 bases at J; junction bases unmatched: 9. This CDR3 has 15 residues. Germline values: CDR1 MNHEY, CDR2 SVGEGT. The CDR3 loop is CASSAQDRTHTEAFF. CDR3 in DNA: TGTGCCAGCAGTGCGCAGGACAGGACACACACTGAAGCTTTCTTT.

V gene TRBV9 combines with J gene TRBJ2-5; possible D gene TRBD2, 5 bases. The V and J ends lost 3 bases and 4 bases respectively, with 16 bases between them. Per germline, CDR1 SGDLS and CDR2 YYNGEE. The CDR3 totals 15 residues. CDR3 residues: CASSAAAEVGETQYF. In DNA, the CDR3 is TGTGCCAGCAGCGCCGCGGCGGAGGTCGGAGAGACCCAGTACTTC.

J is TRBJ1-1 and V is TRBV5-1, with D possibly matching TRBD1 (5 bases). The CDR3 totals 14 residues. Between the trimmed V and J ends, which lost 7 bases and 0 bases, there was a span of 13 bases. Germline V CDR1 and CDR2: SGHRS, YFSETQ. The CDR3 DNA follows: TGCGCCAGCGGGAATGGGGGGTTGAACACTGAAGCTTTCTTT. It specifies CASGNGGLNTEAFF.

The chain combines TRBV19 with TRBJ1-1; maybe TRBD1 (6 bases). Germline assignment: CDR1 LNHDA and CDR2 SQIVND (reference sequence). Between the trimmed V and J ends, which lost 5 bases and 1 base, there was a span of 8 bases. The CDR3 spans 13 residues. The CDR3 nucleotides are TGTGCCAGTAGTTCGACAGGGAACACTGAAGCTTTCTTT. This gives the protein CASSSTGNTEAFF.

The CDR3 region is CASSLGSEGYTF. The DNA for the CDR3 is TGCGCCAGCAGCTTGGGGAGTGAGGGCTACACCTTC. The chain has TRBV5-1 and TRBJ1-2, with unresolved D. Trimming took off 0 bases at V and 8 bases at J, with 8 bases between the two ends. Germline-derived CDR1 and CDR2 are SGHRS and YFSETQ. This CDR3 spans 12 amino acids.

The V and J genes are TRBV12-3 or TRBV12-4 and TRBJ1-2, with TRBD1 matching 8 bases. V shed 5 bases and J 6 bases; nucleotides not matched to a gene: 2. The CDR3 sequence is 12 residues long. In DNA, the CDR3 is TGTGCCAGCAGTGACAGGGGAAATGGCTACACCTTC. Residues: CASSDRGNGYTF.

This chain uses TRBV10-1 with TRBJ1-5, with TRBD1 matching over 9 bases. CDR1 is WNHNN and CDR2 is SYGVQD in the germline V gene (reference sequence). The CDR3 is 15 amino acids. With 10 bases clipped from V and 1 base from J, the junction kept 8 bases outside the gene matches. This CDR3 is CAILQGAESNQPQHF. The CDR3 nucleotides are TGCGCCATTCTACAGGGGGCGGAGAGCAATCAGCCCCAGCATTTT.

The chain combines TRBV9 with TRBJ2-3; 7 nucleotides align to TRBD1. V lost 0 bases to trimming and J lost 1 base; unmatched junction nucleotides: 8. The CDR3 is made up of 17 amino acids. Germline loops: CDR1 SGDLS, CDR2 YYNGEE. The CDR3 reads CASSVAQGWGGTDTQYF. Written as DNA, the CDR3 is TGTGCCAGCAGCGTAGCACAGGGGTGGGGTGGCACAGATACGCAGTATTTT. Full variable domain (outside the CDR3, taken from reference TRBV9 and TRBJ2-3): DSGVTQTPKHLITATGQRVTLRCSPRSGDLSVYWYQQSLDQGLQFLIQYYNGEERAKGNILERFSAQQFPDLHSELNLSSLELGDSALYFCASSVAQGWGGTDTQYFGPGTRLTVL.

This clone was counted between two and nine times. CDR3 in amino acids: CASSLGGASNTEAFF. The CDR3 nucleotides are TGCGCCAGCAGCTTGGGGGGAGCCTCGAACACTGAAGCTTTCTTT. The J gene is TRBJ1-1, the V gene TRBV5-1, with D uncertain. The germline gives CDR1 SGHRS, CDR2 YFSETQ. Trimming left V 0 bases short and J 1 base short, with 10 bases between. The length of the CDR3 is 15 residues. Full variable domain (rest looked up from reference TRBV5-1 and TRBJ1-1): KAGVTQTPRYLIKTRGQQVTLSCSPISGHRSVSWYQQTPGQGLQFLFEYFSETQRNKGNFPGRFSGRQFSNSRSEMNVSTLELGDSALYLCASSLGGASNTEAFFGQGTRLTVV.

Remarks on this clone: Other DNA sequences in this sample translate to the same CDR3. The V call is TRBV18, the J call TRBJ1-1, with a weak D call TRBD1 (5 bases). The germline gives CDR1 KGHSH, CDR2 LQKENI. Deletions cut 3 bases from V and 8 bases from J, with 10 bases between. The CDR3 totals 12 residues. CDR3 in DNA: TGTGCCAGCTCACCCCTGACAGCCGAAGCTTTCTTT. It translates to CASSPLTAEAFF.

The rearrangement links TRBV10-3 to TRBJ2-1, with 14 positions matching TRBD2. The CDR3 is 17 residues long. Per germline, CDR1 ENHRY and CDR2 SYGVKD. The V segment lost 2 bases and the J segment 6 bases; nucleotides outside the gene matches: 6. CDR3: CAISERGLAGGGNEQFF. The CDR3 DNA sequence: TGTGCCATCAGTGAGCGAGGACTAGCGGGGGGTGGCAATGAGCAGTTCTTC.

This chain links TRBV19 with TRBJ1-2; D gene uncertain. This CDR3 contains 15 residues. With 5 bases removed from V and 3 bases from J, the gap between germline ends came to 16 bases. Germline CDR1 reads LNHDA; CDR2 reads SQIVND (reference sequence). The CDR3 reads CASSARTNKDYGYTF. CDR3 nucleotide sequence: TGTGCCAGTAGTGCGCGAACTAATAAAGACTATGGCTACACCTTC.

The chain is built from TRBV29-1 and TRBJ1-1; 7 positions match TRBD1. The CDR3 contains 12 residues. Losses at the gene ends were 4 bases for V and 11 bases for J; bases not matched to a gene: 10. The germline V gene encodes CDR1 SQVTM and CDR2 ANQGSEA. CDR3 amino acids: CSVGVGQKSAFF. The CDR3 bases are TGCAGCGTTGGGGTGGGACAGAAATCGGCTTTCTTT.

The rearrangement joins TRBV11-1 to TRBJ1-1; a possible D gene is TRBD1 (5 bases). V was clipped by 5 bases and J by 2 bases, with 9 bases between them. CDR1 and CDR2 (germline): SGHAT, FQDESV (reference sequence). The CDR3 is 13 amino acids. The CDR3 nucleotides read TGTGCCAGCAGCGTTGACAGAAACACTGAAGCTTTCTTT. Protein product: CASSVDRNTEAFF.

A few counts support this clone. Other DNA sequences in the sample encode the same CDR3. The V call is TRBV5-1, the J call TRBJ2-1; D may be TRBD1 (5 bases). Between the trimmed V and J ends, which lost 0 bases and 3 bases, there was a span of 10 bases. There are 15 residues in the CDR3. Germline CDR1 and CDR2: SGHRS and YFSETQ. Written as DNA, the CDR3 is TGCGCCAGCAGCTTGGAAGGGGCCTTCTACAATGAGCAGTTCTTC. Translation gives CASSLEGAFYNEQFF.

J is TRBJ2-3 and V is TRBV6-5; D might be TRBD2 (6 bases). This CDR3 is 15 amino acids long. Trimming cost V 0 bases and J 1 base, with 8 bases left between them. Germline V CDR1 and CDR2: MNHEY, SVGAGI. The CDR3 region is CASSYSRGGTDTQYF. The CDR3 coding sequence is TGTGCCAGCAGTTACTCGCGGGGAGGCACAGATACGCAGTATTTT.